Listed here are 31 T cell receptor beta chains from one sample, sequenced in a study of T cell repertoires in cytomegalovirus infection. No antigen has been identified for these receptors. MiXCR, run by TCRdb on the reads, gives a single entry per CDR3 protein. The sample includes about 830,000 distinct CDR3 sequences, less than 35% of them seen just once. The sample in question was cultured CD8+ T cells from PBMCs, obtained from culture after CMV antigen stimulation. Receptors were obtained from a human donor in good health (CMV status not recorded). Some clones in this sample may be carry-over from other donors' samples.

V usage is TRBV29-1 and J usage is TRBJ2-1; D may correspond to TRBD1 or TRBD2 (6 bases each). This CDR3 spans 15 amino acids. Trimming took off 4 bases at V and 5 bases at J, with 18 bases between the two ends. The V gene's germline CDR1 is SQVTM and CDR2 ANQGSEA. CDR3 nucleotide sequence: TGCAGCGTTGTATCCGGGGGCGCTATAAACAATGAGCAGTTCTTC. Encoded protein: CSVVSGGAINNEQFF.

This clonotype was recorded many times. The J gene is TRBJ1-1, the V gene TRBV29-1, with D unclear. The V end lost 4 bases, the J end lost 1 base, and 7 bases lay between the germline ends. This CDR3 is 12 amino acids long. The germline V gene has CDR1 SQVTM and CDR2 ANQGSEA. The CDR3 bases are TGCAGCGTTGCCCCCCCGAACACTGAAGCTTTCTTT. Amino acid sequence: CSVAPPNTEAFF.

The chain carries TRBV12-3 or TRBV12-4 and TRBJ2-1; 11 bases match TRBD2. This CDR3 is built from 14 residues. The J segment lost 6 bases and the V segment lost 5 bases, leaving 3 bases of the junction unmatched. The CDR3 DNA sequence: TGTGCCAGCAGTGATAGCGGGGGGGCCAATGAGCAGTTCTTC. Protein sequence: CASSDSGGANEQFF.

The rearrangement uses TRBV18 and TRBJ2-3, with 11 bases fitting TRBD2. The CDR3 has 17 residues. Unmatched junction bases numbered 7, after V lost 3 bases and J lost 2 bases. The V gene's germline CDR1 is KGHSH and CDR2 LQKENI. The CDR3 DNA sequence: TGTGCCAGCTCACCTGACACTAGCGGGGGTATCACAGATACGCAGTATTTT. It yields the protein CASSPDTSGGITDTQYF.

The chain uses TRBV6-4 and TRBJ2-7; TRBD2 is a possible D gene (6 bases). Looked up from germline, CDR1 is MRHNA and CDR2 is SNTAGT. The CDR3 spans 20 residues. Trimming shortened V by 1 base and J by 7 bases, and 32 bases separated the two germline ends. CDR3 protein: CASSDYKSKRPGLSRVEQYV. In DNA, the CDR3 is TGTGCCAGCAGTGACTATAAATCAAAAAGACCGGGACTCTCGAGAGTGGAGCAGTACGTC.

The V gene is TRBV6-1, the J gene TRBJ1-2, with 9 bases aligning to TRBD1. The germline CDR1 and CDR2 sequences are MNHNS and SASEGT. The J segment lost 0 bases and the V segment lost 7 bases, leaving 3 bases of the junction unmatched. This CDR3 spans 14 amino acids. The CDR3 DNA sequence: TGTGCCAGCACAGGGGACAGGGCTAACTATGGCTACACCTTC. Translating it yields CASTGDRANYGYTF.

This clonotype showed up many times. The rearrangement links TRBV12-3 or TRBV12-4 to TRBJ2-3, with 7 bases matching TRBD2. The junction had 11 bases not matched to a gene; V was cut back by 8 bases and J by 6 bases. The CDR3 loop spans 14 amino acids. CDR3 coding DNA: TGTGCCAGCCGGCTTAGCGGGTGGCCTGATACGCAGTATTTT. It specifies CASRLSGWPDTQYF.

This clonotype has at least ten counts. This chain uses TRBV12-3 or TRBV12-4 with TRBJ2-1, with D maybe TRBD2 (6 bases). This CDR3 is 13 amino acids long. V lost 7 bases and J lost 3, with 10 bases in between. CDR3 residues: CASTLTSYNEQFF. As DNA, the CDR3 is TGTGCCAGCACCCTGACTAGCTACAATGAGCAGTTCTTC.

This clonotype turned up a few times. The chain links TRBV19 to TRBJ2-4, with 10 bases aligning to TRBD2. This CDR3 region has 15 residues. Germline V gene sequence: CDR1 LNHDA, CDR2 SQIVND (reference sequence). Trimming took 0 bases from V and 6 from J; bases not matched to a gene: 2. The CDR3 DNA reads TGTGCCAGTAGTATAGATCCTAGCGGGGGAAACATTCAGTACTTC. It yields the protein CASSIDPSGGNIQYF.

The chain links TRBV11-2 to TRBJ2-3; D is uncertain. V was pared by 2 bases and J by 1 base, with 13 bases between. There are 16 residues in the CDR3. Germline V gene lookup returns CDR1 SGHAT and CDR2 FQNNGV. The DNA for the CDR3 is TGTGCCAGCAGCTTACAAGACAACTACCGCACAGATACGCAGTATTTT. This encodes CASSLQDNYRTDTQYF.

CDR3 loop: CASRLAGAGEQFF. The DNA for the CDR3 is TGTGCCAGCAGGCTAGCGGGGGCGGGTGAGCAGTTCTTC. The chain is built from TRBV6-2 or TRBV6-3 and TRBJ2-1, with 10 bases that match TRBD2. The V and J ends lost 6 bases and 9 bases, in that order; junction bases with no gene match: 5. CDR3 size: 13 residues. Germline V gives CDR1 MNHEY, CDR2 SVGEGT.

This chain connects TRBV2 to TRBJ2-3, with a tentative D call TRBD1 (6 bases). The CDR3 loop spans 15 amino acids. Trimming removed 1 base from V and 4 bases from J, with 12 bases in between. Germline CDR1 is SNHLY and CDR2 is FYNNEI. The CDR3 region has the DNA TGTGCCAGCAGTGAAGTGGGGGCAAAGCCAGATACGCAGTATTTT. It is translated as CASSEVGAKPDTQYF.

There are a few counts of this clonotype. The V call is TRBV6-1, the J call TRBJ1-5; TRBD1 is a possible D gene (5 bases). Deletions cut 6 bases from V and 4 bases from J, with 16 bases between. Germline V gives CDR1 MNHNS, CDR2 SASEGT. This CDR3 is built from 15 residues. The CDR3 DNA is TGTGCCAGCAGCGAACTACGCCCAGGGAATCAGCCCCAGCATTTT. Residues: CASSELRPGNQPQHF.

This clonotype appeared many times. This chain connects TRBV4-2 to TRBJ2-1; D is perhaps TRBD1 or TRBD2 (5 bases each). Germline V gene sequence: CDR1 LGHNA, CDR2 YNFKEQ. This CDR3 comprises 15 residues. Trimming pared 0 bases from V and 1 base from J, leaving 7 bases between. CDR3 DNA sequence: TGTGCCAGCAGCCAAGAGGGGGAGTCCTACAATGAGCAGTTCTTC. It codes for CASSQEGESYNEQFF.

With respect to this clonotype: One junction end does not reproduce the germline sequence, and a read error may be involved. The CDR3 nucleotides read TGTGCTAGCAGCTTAGCGATAGACAGGGAGCAGTTCTTC. Translation: CASSLAIDREQFF. J is TRBJ2-1 and V is TRBV7-6; maybe TRBD1 (6 bases). Germline V CDR1 and CDR2: SGHVS, FNYEAQ. The CDR3 has 13 amino acids.

This CDR3 reads CASSVTTVQETQYF. The CDR3 region has the DNA TGTGCCAGCAGCGTCACGACAGTGCAAGAGACCCAGTACTTC. The rearrangement links TRBV7-9 to TRBJ2-5, with a weak D call TRBD1 (5 bases). V lost 5 bases to trimming and J lost 2 bases, with 12 bases between them. The CDR3 consists of 14 residues. Germline V gene lookup returns CDR1 SEHNR and CDR2 FQNEAQ (reference sequence). The whole variable domain, filled in from reference TRBV7-9 and TRBJ2-5, reads DTGVSQNPRHKITKRGQNVTFRCDPISEHNRLYWYRQTLGQGPEFLTYFQNEAQLEKSRLLSDRFSAERPKGSFSTLEIQRTEQGDSAMYLCASSVTTVQETQYFGPGTRLLVL.

In this sample, this clonotype turned up many times. The J gene is TRBJ2-1, the V gene TRBV7-8; 7 nucleotides align to TRBD2. The J segment lost 2 bases and the V segment lost 0 bases, leaving 1 base of the junction unmatched. This CDR3 has 15 residues. The V gene's germline CDR1 is SGHVS and CDR2 FQNEAQ. The CDR3 DNA reads as TGTGCCAGCAGCTTAGCTGCGGGGGCCTACAATGAGCAGTTCTTC. As protein: CASSLAAGAYNEQFF.

This clonotype was counted ten times or more. The rearrangement joins TRBV27 to TRBJ1-2; D remains unclear. Trimming cost V 5 bases and J 4 bases, with 5 bases left between them. Looked up from germline, CDR1 is MNHEY and CDR2 is SMNVEV (reference sequence). CDR3 length equals 11 residues. The CDR3 spells CASSGSYGYTF. CDR3 nucleotide sequence: TGTGCCAGCAGTGGGAGCTATGGCTACACCTTC.

V usage is TRBV2 and J usage is TRBJ2-1; D unresolved. V was clipped by 0 bases and J by 3 bases, with 3 bases between them. The CDR3 runs 13 residues. In germline, CDR1 is SNHLY, CDR2 FYNNEI. The CDR3 reads CASSEAIYNEQFF. The CDR3, as DNA: TGTGCCAGCAGTGAAGCAATCTACAATGAGCAGTTCTTC.

This clonotype was counted many times. One end of the junction is discordant with germline, which a read error may explain. The chain carries TRBV7-7 and TRBJ2-5; 7 nucleotides line up with TRBD1. CDR3 size: 15 residues. Germline V gene sequence: CDR1 SSHAT, CDR2 FNYEAQ (reference sequence). CDR3 sequence reads: CASSPGQAIEETQYF. The CDR3, as DNA: TGTGCTAGCAGCCCAGGACAGGCTATTGAGGAGACCCAGTACTTC.

This clonotype was seen many times. This chain connects TRBV7-2 to TRBJ2-3, with D possibly matching TRBD2 (6 bases). CDR3 size: 15 residues. V was cut by 5 bases and J by 2 bases, with 14 bases left in between. The germline V gene encodes CDR1 SGHTA and CDR2 FQGNSA. CDR3 loop: CASSPIGTFTDTQYF. CDR3 DNA sequence: TGTGCCAGCAGCCCGATCGGGACTTTCACAGATACGCAGTATTTT. Full variable domain (remainder filled in from reference TRBV7-2 and TRBJ2-3): GAGVSQSPSNKVTEKGKDVELRCDPISGHTALYWYRQSLGQGLEFLIYFQGNSAPDKSGLPSDRFSAERTGGSVSTLTIQRTQQEDSAVYLCASSPIGTFTDTQYFGPGTRLTVL.

V gene TRBV4-1 combines with J gene TRBJ1-2; possibly TRBD1 for D (5 bases). Trimming stripped 1 base from V and 4 bases from J, with 13 bases between. The CDR3 length is 15 residues. Germline V gene data show CDR1 as MGHRA and CDR2 as YSYEKL. CDR3 bases: TGCGCCAGCAGCCAAGGTCACGGGACCGCCTATGGCTACACCTTC. Protein: CASSQGHGTAYGYTF.

In this sample, this clonotype turned up many times. The V and J genes are TRBV11-2 and TRBJ1-2, with D possibly TRBD1 on 6 matching bases. From germline, CDR1 is SGHAT and CDR2 FQNNGV. This CDR3 spans 15 amino acids. V gave up 5 bases and J gave up 8 bases, with 21 bases separating them. CDR3 in amino acids: CASSHTGTRMLGYTF. CDR3 nucleotides: TGTGCCAGCAGCCATACCGGGACACGAATGCTGGGCTACACCTTC. Supplemented by reference TRBV11-2 and TRBJ1-2, the full variable domain reads EAGVAQSPRYKIIEKRQSVAFWCNPISGHATLYWYQQILGQGPKLLIQFQNNGVVDDSQLPKDRFSAERLKGVDSTLKIQPAKLEDSAVYLCASSHTGTRMLGYTFGSGTRLTVV.

The V call is TRBV15, the J call TRBJ1-5; D is possibly TRBD1 (5 bases). CDR1 and CDR2 from the germline V gene are LNHNV and YYDKDF (reference sequence). This CDR3 spans 19 amino acids. V was trimmed by 3 bases and J by 0 bases, leaving 21 bases between them. The CDR3 bases are TGTGCCACCAGCAGGTTGGGACCTATTAATTCTTATAGCAATCAGCCCCAGCATTTT. It yields the protein CATSRLGPINSYSNQPQHF.

The gene calls are TRBV12-5 and TRBJ2-1; D not resolved. CDR1 is LGHNT, CDR2 FRNRAP, per germline. The CDR3 is made up of 13 amino acids. V was pared by 0 bases and J by 5 bases, with 5 bases between. The chain's CDR3 is CASGLVEDNEQFF. In DNA form, the CDR3 reads TGTGCTAGTGGTTTGGTAGAGGACAATGAGCAGTTCTTC. Variable domain in full (rest from reference TRBV12-5 and TRBJ2-1): DARVTQTPRHKVTEMGQEVTMRCQPILGHNTVFWYRQTMMQGLELLAYFRNRAPLDDSGMPKDRFSAEMPDATLATLKIQPSEPRDSAVYFCASGLVEDNEQFFGPGTRLTVL.

This clonotype occurred a few times. The V call is TRBV6-1, the J call TRBJ1-5; D unresolved. V was trimmed by 1 base and J by 0 bases, leaving 16 bases between them. The CDR3 extends over 18 amino acids. Germline V gene sequence: CDR1 MNHNS, CDR2 SASEGT. CDR3 sequence: CASSEDNSLVYSNQPQHF. In DNA form, the CDR3 reads TGTGCCAGCAGTGAAGACAACAGCCTTGTATATAGCAATCAGCCCCAGCATTTT.

The chain links TRBV5-1 to TRBJ1-5; D uncertain. The germline V gene has CDR1 SGHRS and CDR2 YFSETQ. This CDR3 region has 14 residues. Trimming took 1 base from V and 3 from J, leaving 8 bases between them. This CDR3 is CASSLLRYNQPQHF. The DNA of the CDR3 is TGCGCCAGCAGCTTGTTAAGGTACAATCAGCCCCAGCATTTT.

A few counts support this clonotype. The chain joins TRBV5-1 to TRBJ1-4; 11 nucleotides agree with TRBD1. Trimming removed 0 bases from V and 8 bases from J; junction bases left unmatched: 3. Germline loops: CDR1 SGHRS, CDR2 YFSETQ. The CDR3 contains 15 residues. The CDR3 is CASSLEDRGPEKLFF. In DNA, the CDR3 is TGCGCCAGCAGCTTGGAGGACAGGGGGCCGGAAAAACTGTTTTTT. Looking up the rest from reference TRBV5-1 and TRBJ1-4 gives the full variable domain: KAGVTQTPRYLIKTRGQQVTLSCSPISGHRSVSWYQQTPGQGLQFLFEYFSETQRNKGNFPGRFSGRQFSNSRSEMNVSTLELGDSALYLCASSLEDRGPEKLFFGSGTQLSVL.

The rearrangement uses TRBV6-6 and TRBJ1-6, with TRBD1 matching over 8 bases. This CDR3 is built from 13 residues. Germline CDR1 is MNHNY and CDR2 is SVGAGI (reference sequence). The ends lost 5 bases at V and 14 bases at J; junction bases unmatched: 8. CDR3 region: CASSTGQGLALHF. For the CDR3, the DNA is TGTGCCAGCAGTACAGGACAGGGTCTGGCCCTCCACTTT.

The J gene is TRBJ1-6, the V gene TRBV28, with D maybe TRBD1 (5 bases). V shed 5 bases and J shed 9 bases, with 17 bases lying between them. CDR1 MDHEN and CDR2 SYDVKM come from the germline V gene. There are 15 residues in the CDR3. DNA for the CDR3: TGTGCCAGCAGTCGAACTACCGCAGGGAGTTCACCCCTCCACTTT. It translates to CASSRTTAGSSPLHF. The complete variable domain, with remaining parts taken from reference TRBV28 and TRBJ1-6, reads DVKVTQSSRYLVKRTGEKVFLECVQDMDHENMFWYRQDPGLGLRLIYFSYDVKMKEKGDIPEGYSVSREKKERFSLILESASTNQTSMYLCASSRTTAGSSPLHFGNGTRLTVT.

CDR3 sequence reads: CASSMTSGGPYTGELFF. In nucleotides, the CDR3 is TGTGCCAGCAGCATGACTAGCGGGGGGCCATACACCGGGGAGCTGTTTTTT. The genes are TRBV7-3 and TRBJ2-2; TRBD2 matches at 13 bases. Germline CDR1 reads SGHTA; CDR2 reads FQGTGA. V shed 5 bases, J shed 3 bases, and the junction held 6 bases outside the gene matches. This CDR3 is 17 amino acids long.